Below are 29 T cell receptor beta chains sequenced from a single sample in a study of blood T cell repertoires in COVID-19. Sequenced by immunoSEQ multiplex PCR; TCRdb stores in-frame clones only, minus some. The sample records fewer than 350,000 clones, roughly 90% being singletons. Sequenced input: PBMCs or T cells enriched from blood (not recorded which). These receptors were obtained from a woman aged 18 to 35 with acute COVID-19.

The rearrangement uses TRBV15 and TRBJ1-5; D unclear. This CDR3 has 15 residues. Looked up from germline, CDR1 is LNHNV and CDR2 is YYDKDF (reference sequence). V lost 0 bases and J 7 bases, leaving 13 bases between the germline ends. The CDR3 region is CATSRDWRGSQPQHF. The CDR3 nucleotides read TGTGCCACCAGCAGAGATTGGAGAGGAAGCCAGCCCCAGCATTTT.

V and J are TRBV28 and TRBJ2-3; possible D gene TRBD1, 5 bases. Trimming took off 3 bases at V and 3 bases at J, with 19 bases between the two ends. The germline V gene has CDR1 MDHEN and CDR2 SYDVKM. The CDR3 length is 17 residues. The CDR3 here is CASSLARASGRTDTQYF. CDR3 nucleotides: TGTGCCAGCAGTTTGGCTCGGGCCTCAGGGCGGACAGATACGCAGTATTTT.

The chain is built from TRBV4-1 and TRBJ1-3, with 9 positions matching TRBD1. Germline V gene lookup returns CDR1 MGHRA and CDR2 YSYEKL. The CDR3 runs 16 residues. The ends lost 4 bases at V and 4 bases at J; junction bases unmatched: 8. The CDR3 spells CASSPTGGYSGNTIYF. The CDR3 DNA is TGCGCCAGCAGCCCAACAGGGGGCTATTCAGGAAACACCATATATTTT.

The chain combines TRBV11-2 with TRBJ2-5; D gene uncertain. This CDR3 is 12 amino acids long. V was cut by 6 bases and J by 5 bases, with 10 bases left in between. Germline CDR1 is SGHAT and CDR2 is FQNNGV. The CDR3: CASRSLRETQYF. The CDR3 DNA reads as TGTGCCAGCAGATCCTTGCGGGAGACCCAGTACTTC.

The chain uses TRBV7-2 and TRBJ2-3; 7 bases fit TRBD1. Germline assignment: CDR1 SGHTA and CDR2 FQGNSA. J was trimmed by 1 base and V by 3 bases; bases with no gene match: 4. The CDR3 runs 15 residues. The CDR3 region has the DNA TGTGCCAGCAGCTTCTGGACAGGAGGCACAGATACGCAGTATTTT. As protein: CASSFWTGGTDTQYF.

This clone appeared a few times. The gene calls are TRBV27 and TRBJ1-4; TRBD1 aligns across 8 bases. The junction had 8 bases not matched to a gene; V was cut back by 4 bases and J by 7 bases. This CDR3 comprises 15 residues. Germline V CDR1 and CDR2: MNHEY, SMNVEV (reference sequence). In nucleotides, the CDR3 is TGTGCCAGCAGTTCTCGACAGGGGAAAAGTGAAAAACTGTTTTTT. Its translation: CASSSRQGKSEKLFF.

The DNA for the CDR3 is TGTGCCAGCAGTCTCATGTCAGGGTCTGGCGGCTACACCTTC. Amino acids: CASSLMSGSGGYTF. The genes are TRBV2 and TRBJ1-2, with a possible D match to TRBD1 (5 bases). This CDR3 has 14 residues. Per germline, CDR1 SNHLY and CDR2 FYNNEI. Trimming removed 5 bases at V and 8 bases at J, with 18 bases between.

V usage is TRBV14 and J usage is TRBJ2-1; TRBD2 matches at 8 bases. The V gene end was trimmed by 0 bases and the J gene end by 0 bases; junction bases not matched to a gene: 4. This CDR3 has 17 amino acids. Germline loops: CDR1 SGHDN, CDR2 FVKESK. CDR3 residues: CASSQDIGRVSYNEQFF. For the CDR3, the DNA is TGTGCCAGCAGCCAAGATATCGGGAGGGTCTCCTACAATGAGCAGTTCTTC. Complete variable domain (other parts from reference TRBV14 and TRBJ2-1): EAGVTQFPSHSVIEKGQTVTLRCDPISGHDNLYWYRRVMGKEIKFLLHFVKESKQDESGMPNNRFLAERTGGTYSTLKVQPAELEDSGVYFCASSQDIGRVSYNEQFFGPGTRLTVL.

The J gene is TRBJ2-1, the V gene TRBV2, with 13 bases identical to TRBD2. Germline V lookup: CDR1 SNHLY, CDR2 FYNNEI. The V segment lost 4 bases and the J segment 10 bases; nucleotides outside the gene matches: 10. This CDR3 contains 16 residues. The CDR3 protein is CASSGTGTSGTPEQFF. The DNA of the CDR3 is TGTGCCAGCAGTGGAACCGGGACTAGCGGGACCCCCGAGCAGTTCTTC.

The V and J genes are TRBV27 and TRBJ2-2, with a weak D call TRBD2 (6 bases). Germline V lookup: CDR1 MNHEY, CDR2 SMNVEV (reference sequence). The CDR3 is 15 residues long. Trimming cost V 2 bases and J 0 bases, with 7 bases left between them. CDR3 bases: TGTGCCAGCAGTTTACTAGCGTCGAACACCGGGGAGCTGTTTTTT. It specifies CASSLLASNTGELFF.

The chain employs TRBV6-2 or TRBV6-3 and TRBJ1-6, with D uncertain. The germline gives CDR1 MNHEY, CDR2 SVGEGT. V lost 2 bases, J lost 4 bases, and 9 bases lay in between. The CDR3 consists of 15 residues. The CDR3 DNA is TGTGCCAGCAGTTACGGAGGGATTTATAATTCACCCCTCCACTTT. It yields the protein CASSYGGIYNSPLHF.

This chain joins TRBV19 and TRBJ1-1, with D hard to call. Germline V gives CDR1 LNHDA, CDR2 SQIVND (reference sequence). V dropped 0 bases and J dropped 7 bases, with 15 bases sitting between them. This CDR3 region has 15 residues. This CDR3 is CASSIDRISGSEAFF. In DNA form, the CDR3 reads TGTGCCAGTAGTATAGATCGGATCAGTGGGAGTGAAGCTTTCTTT.

The chain couples TRBV2 to TRBJ1-2; D uncertain. Trimming left V 7 bases short and J 7 bases short, with 19 bases between. There are 14 residues in the CDR3. The germline CDR1 and CDR2 sequences are SNHLY and FYNNEI. The CDR3 loop is CASTETPYASGYTF. For the CDR3, the DNA is TGTGCCAGCACTGAGACACCGTATGCCTCTGGCTACACCTTC. Full variable domain (missing parts from reference TRBV2 and TRBJ1-2): EPEVTQTPSHQVTQMGQEVILRCVPISNHLYFYWYRQILGQKVEFLVSFYNNEISEKSEIFDDQFSVERPDGSNFTLKIRSTKLEDSAMYFCASTETPYASGYTFGSGTRLTVV.

V is TRBV4-1 and J is TRBJ2-7; 9 nucleotides line up with TRBD1. The CDR3 is 15 amino acids. Trimming cost V 3 bases and J 0 bases; bases outside gene matches: 3. CDR1 MGHRA and CDR2 YSYEKL come from the germline V gene. The CDR3 spells CASSQGTGTSYEQYF. Here the CDR3 DNA reads TGCGCCAGCAGCCAGGGGACAGGGACCTCCTACGAGCAGTACTTC.

This chain links TRBV4-3 with TRBJ2-1, with 7 nucleotides matching TRBD2. The CDR3 consists of 16 residues. Germline loops: CDR1 LGHNA, CDR2 YSLEER. V gave up 4 bases and J gave up 6 bases; unmatched junction bases: 12. The CDR3 sequence is CASSPGVQRGTNEQFF. As DNA, the CDR3 is TGCGCCAGCAGCCCCGGGGTCCAGCGGGGTACCAATGAGCAGTTCTTC.

This chain joins TRBV19 and TRBJ2-1, with TRBD2 identical over 8 bases. Germline lookup yields CDR1 LNHDA and CDR2 SQIVND (reference sequence). Trimming removed 1 base from V and 5 bases from J; junction bases left unmatched: 4. The CDR3 has 15 amino acids. This chain's CDR3 is CASSIGGRRNNEQFF. CDR3 bases: TGTGCCAGTAGTATAGGCGGGAGGCGGAACAATGAGCAGTTCTTC.

The chain carries TRBV18 and TRBJ2-7, with 10 bases that match TRBD1. The CDR3 is 14 residues long. The germline V gene has CDR1 KGHSH and CDR2 LQKENI. V lost 3 bases to trimming and J lost 4 bases; unmatched junction nucleotides: 3. CDR3 coding DNA: TGTGCCAGCTCACCGATGGGACAGGGGTACGAGCAGTACTTC. This encodes CASSPMGQGYEQYF.

This sequence joins TRBV19 and TRBJ2-1, with 10 nucleotides matching TRBD2. Germline V gene sequence: CDR1 LNHDA, CDR2 SQIVND (reference sequence). Losses at the gene ends were 7 bases for V and 0 bases for J; bases not matched to a gene: 3. The CDR3 consists of 15 residues. CDR3 nucleotide sequence: TGTGCCAGTATGGCTAGCGGGAGCTCCTACAATGAGCAGTTCTTC. Its protein product is CASMASGSSYNEQFF.

This chain joins TRBV7-9 and TRBJ2-3; TRBD2 agrees at 11 bases. With 5 bases clipped from V and 5 bases from J, the junction kept 9 bases outside the gene matches. Germline lookup yields CDR1 SEHNR and CDR2 FQNEAQ (reference sequence). The CDR3 totals 16 residues. CDR3 DNA sequence: TGTGCCAGCAGCCCCGTGGCTAGCGGGAGGAGAGATACGCAGTATTTT. Translating it yields CASSPVASGRRDTQYF. Variable domain in full (rest from reference TRBV7-9 and TRBJ2-3): DTGVSQNPRHKITKRGQNVTFRCDPISEHNRLYWYRQTLGQGPEFLTYFQNEAQLEKSRLLSDRFSAERPKGSFSTLEIQRTEQGDSAMYLCASSPVASGRRDTQYFGPGTRLTVL.

This rearrangement joins TRBV4-2 to TRBJ1-2, with 11 bases aligning to TRBD1. This CDR3 has 16 amino acids. The germline CDR1 and CDR2 sequences are LGHNA and YNFKEQ. After removal of 2 bases from V and 5 bases from J, the junction contained 7 bases not matched to a gene. CDR3 DNA: TGTGCCAGCAGCCAACAAGCCGGGACAGGGGGGTATGGCTACACCTTC. This codes for CASSQQAGTGGYGYTF.

The genes are TRBV7-2 and TRBJ2-2, with D tentatively TRBD2 (5 bases). V lost 2 bases to trimming and J lost 7 bases, with 11 bases between them. This CDR3 has 14 amino acids. Germline V gene lookup returns CDR1 SGHTA and CDR2 FQGNSA. Written as DNA, the CDR3 is TGTGCCAGCAGCTTACTAGCCGTGAGCGGGGAGCTGTTTTTT. Translation gives CASSLLAVSGELFF. The full variable domain, completed using reference TRBV7-2 and TRBJ2-2, is GAGVSQSPSNKVTEKGKDVELRCDPISGHTALYWYRQSLGQGLEFLIYFQGNSAPDKSGLPSDRFSAERTGGSVSTLTIQRTQQEDSAVYLCASSLLAVSGELFFGEGSRLTVL.

The V and J genes are TRBV5-1 and TRBJ2-4; 7 bases align to TRBD1. V trimming: 4 bases; J trimming: 0 bases; junction bases outside the gene matches: 13. The CDR3 loop spans 18 amino acids. The germline V gene encodes CDR1 SGHRS and CDR2 YFSETQ. CDR3 protein: CASSLLRLQGKAKNIQYF. CDR3 sequence (DNA): TGCGCCAGCAGCCTACTCAGGTTACAGGGGAAAGCCAAAAACATTCAGTACTTC. The whole variable domain, remainder taken from reference TRBV5-1 and TRBJ2-4, is KAGVTQTPRYLIKTRGQQVTLSCSPISGHRSVSWYQQTPGQGLQFLFEYFSETQRNKGNFPGRFSGRQFSNSRSEMNVSTLELGDSALYLCASSLLRLQGKAKNIQYFGAGTRLSVL.

This clone has only a few counts. The V gene is TRBV28, the J gene TRBJ1-6; maybe TRBD1 (6 bases). The CDR3 has 15 residues. Germline CDR1 reads MDHEN; CDR2 reads SYDVKM. V shed 5 bases and J shed 3 bases, with 11 bases lying between them. The CDR3 DNA reads TGTGCCAGCAGTGCACAGGGAAACTATAATTCACCCCTCCACTTT. Translating it yields CASSAQGNYNSPLHF.

The chain recombines TRBV6-4 with TRBJ2-6, with 7 bases identical to TRBD2. Germline V gene data show CDR1 as MRHNA and CDR2 as SNTAGT. The CDR3 runs 14 residues. Trimming took 9 bases from V and 1 from J; bases not matched to a gene: 3. The CDR3 protein is CASSGGSGANVLTF. In DNA, the CDR3 is TGTGCCAGTTCCGGGGGGTCTGGGGCCAACGTCCTGACTTTC.

The chain employs TRBV6-5 and TRBJ1-3, with D perhaps TRBD1 (6 bases). Trimming removed 4 bases at V and 0 bases at J, with 13 bases between. The CDR3 loop spans 16 amino acids. The germline gives CDR1 MNHEY, CDR2 SVGAGI. CDR3 coding DNA: TGTGCCAGCAGTTGGGGGCAGGTGGGCTCTGGAAACACCATATATTTT. Its translation: CASSWGQVGSGNTIYF.

The DNA for the CDR3 is TGTGCCAGCAGTTCCACTCCGACAGGGGTAGGGTATGGCTACACCTTC. It is translated as CASSSTPTGVGYGYTF. J is TRBJ1-2 and V is TRBV28, with TRBD1 identical over 8 bases. J gave up 5 bases and V 4 bases, and 12 bases lay outside the gene matches. The CDR3 totals 16 residues. The V gene's germline CDR1 is MDHEN and CDR2 SYDVKM.

The chain is built from TRBV28 and TRBJ2-7; D may be TRBD1 (6 bases). V lost 7 bases and J 5 bases, leaving 21 bases between the germline ends. The length of the CDR3 is 15 residues. Germline V gives CDR1 MDHEN, CDR2 SYDVKM. This CDR3 reads CASTETGFRADEQYF. The CDR3 DNA reads TGTGCCAGCACCGAAACAGGGTTCCGGGCTGACGAGCAGTACTTC.

This clone was seen just once. The chain combines TRBV7-8 with TRBJ2-1, with D unclear. Trimming took 4 bases from V and 8 from J, leaving 12 bases between them. This CDR3 spans 13 amino acids. Germline V gene sequence: CDR1 SGHVS, CDR2 FQNEAQ. The CDR3 DNA follows: TGTGCCAGCAGCTCCTCTATGAGCTATGAGCAGTTCTTC. Residues: CASSSSMSYEQFF.

The rearrangement joins TRBV6-5 to TRBJ2-2, with D maybe TRBD2 (6 bases). The CDR3 is 13 amino acids. Deletions cut 6 bases from V and 2 bases from J, with 7 bases between. Germline CDR1 and CDR2: MNHEY and SVGAGI. The chain's CDR3 is CASRGGNTGELFF. CDR3 bases: TGTGCCAGCAGGGGAGGTAACACCGGGGAGCTGTTTTTT.